Listed here are 25 T cell receptor beta chains from one sample, sequenced in a study of spatial heterogeneity in lung cancer. Which antigens these TCRs recognize remains unknown. Time point denoted: sample taken at primary tumor resection. Overall study results and limits: Tumors with more nonsynonymous mutations had more expanded intratumoral alpha and beta TCRs.

TCRdb independently ran MiXCR on the 5' RACE reads; one entry per CDR3 protein. The profile shows roughly 3,000 distinct CDR3 sequences, over 15% of them singletons. Here the sequenced sample was lung tumor tissue, taken at surgery. The origin of the receptors is a male donor with early-stage non-small cell lung cancer.

Remarks on this clonotype: The junction and the germline gene differ at one end; a read error may be behind it. Since the library was made to target alpha chains, this beta chain is a stray read and its abundance is not meaningful. This sequence joins TRBV7-7 and TRBJ2-3, with D perhaps TRBD1 (6 bases). Looked up from germline, CDR1 is SSHAT and CDR2 is FNYEAQ (reference sequence). The CDR3 loop spans 18 amino acids. CDR3 protein: CASSLGPVLGAQGDTQYF. DNA of the CDR3: TGTGCTAGCAGCTTAGGCCCCGTGCTCGGGGCTCAGGGGGATACGCAGTATTTT. Drawing the rest from reference TRBV7-7 and TRBJ2-3, the complete variable domain is GAGVSQSPRYKVTKRGQDVTLRCDPISSHATLYWYQQALGQGPEFLTYFNYEAQPDKSGLPSDRFSAERPEGSISTLTIQRTEQRDSAMYRCASSLGPVLGAQGDTQYFGPGTRLTVL.

To note about this clonotype: Little can be read into the size of this beta chain, an off-target read in a library designed for alpha chains. This chain uses TRBV4-1 with TRBJ1-1, with a weak D call TRBD1 (5 bases). Germline loops: CDR1 MGHRA, CDR2 YSYEKL. The CDR3 sequence is 17 residues long. V lost 3 bases and J lost 0, with 17 bases in between. CDR3 loop: CASSQQADSDLNTEAFF. CDR3 in DNA: TGCGCCAGCAGCCAGCAGGCAGACAGCGATTTGAACACTGAAGCTTTCTTT.

Worth noting for this clonotype: In a library made to pick up alpha chains, this beta chain is a stray read with a size that means little. The chain combines TRBV20-1 with TRBJ2-7, with TRBD2 matching over 7 bases. Germline V lookup: CDR1 DFQATT, CDR2 SNEGSKA (reference sequence). The J segment lost 4 bases and the V segment lost 0 bases, leaving 0 bases of the junction unmatched. The CDR3 length is 12 residues. The DNA of the CDR3 is TGCAGTGCTAGAGAGCGGGAGTACGAGCAGTACTTC. It translates to CSAREREYEQYF.

In its sample, this clonotype was seen a few times. This beta chain is a stray sequence in a library constructed for alpha chains; its clone size is not meaningful. This chain links TRBV6-4 with TRBJ2-1; D is ambiguous. CDR3 size: 16 residues. Germline assignment: CDR1 MRHNA and CDR2 SNTAGT. The V end was cut by 7 bases, the J end by 6 bases, with 22 bases between. In DNA form, the CDR3 reads TGTGCCAGCATCGGAGTCGGAACTCCTGGTCGCAATGAGCAGTTCTTC. This translates into CASIGVGTPGRNEQFF.

The sample holds a few counts of this clonotype. Within a library made for alpha chains, this beta chain is off target, and its count is uninformative. V is TRBV3-1 and J is TRBJ2-1, with 7 bases lining up with TRBD1. With V trimmed by 4 bases and J by 4 bases, 1 base remained unmatched. This CDR3 has 13 amino acids. The germline gives CDR1 LGHDT, CDR2 YNNKEL (reference sequence). CDR3 bases: TGTGCCAGCAGCCGGGACAGATACAATGAGCAGTTCTTC. Residues: CASSRDRYNEQFF.

This clonotype rates as large. This beta chain is a stray sequence in a library constructed for alpha chains; its clone size is not meaningful. The V call is TRBV29-1, the J call TRBJ2-6, with D maybe TRBD1 (7 bases). This CDR3 is built from 14 residues. The V end was cut by 5 bases, the J end by 0 bases, with 8 bases between. Germline CDR1 is SQVTM and CDR2 is ANQGSEA. CDR3 loop: CSVQGGSGANVLTF. DNA of the CDR3: TGCAGCGTTCAGGGGGGCTCTGGGGCCAACGTCCTGACTTTC.

This clonotype is deemed medium-sized. For a library built for alpha chains, this beta chain is a stray read; little rests on its size. V usage is TRBV27 and J usage is TRBJ2-7, with a possible D match to TRBD1 (5 bases). This CDR3 is built from 14 residues. Germline assignment: CDR1 MNHEY and CDR2 SMNVEV (reference sequence). V dropped 7 bases and J dropped 0 bases, with 13 bases sitting between them. CDR3 nucleotide sequence: TGTGCCAGCAAGGATTTTAGGGGCTCCTACGAGCAGTACTTC. This encodes CASKDFRGSYEQYF.

As to this clonotype: The library was designed around alpha chains, so this beta chain is a stray read whose abundance carries little weight. V is TRBV7-9 and J is TRBJ2-7, with D perhaps TRBD1 (6 bases). CDR1 is SEHNR, CDR2 FQNEAQ, per germline (reference sequence). The ends were cut back, 5 bases at V and 0 bases at J, with 17 bases in the middle. CDR3 size: 16 residues. CDR3 amino acids: CASSQSPGQGSYEQYF. In DNA, the CDR3 is TGTGCCAGCAGCCAGAGCCCGGGACAAGGCTCCTACGAGCAGTACTTC.

Comment on this clonotype: Since the library was made to target alpha chains, this beta chain is a stray read and its abundance is not meaningful. The chain recombines TRBV7-6 with TRBJ2-1; perhaps D is TRBD1 or TRBD2 (6 bases each). Deletions cut 1 base from V and 2 bases from J, with 12 bases between. CDR1 SGHVS and CDR2 FNYEAQ come from the germline V gene. The CDR3 has 16 residues. For the CDR3, the DNA is TGTGCCAGCAGCTTAGGATCGGGGGCACCCTACAATGAGCAGTTCTTC. Translated: CASSLGSGAPYNEQFF.

For this clonotype: As an off-target read in a library built for alpha chains, this beta chain has a frequency of little significance. The chain couples TRBV6-5 to TRBJ2-7; 8 bases fit TRBD1. This CDR3 has 16 residues. CDR1 is MNHEY, CDR2 SVGAGI, per germline. With V trimmed by 2 bases and J by 2 bases, 8 bases remained unmatched. The CDR3 loop is CASSYASGTGTYEQYF. Written as DNA, the CDR3 is TGTGCCAGCAGTTACGCCTCCGGGACAGGCACCTACGAGCAGTACTTC.

By proportion, this clonotype is medium-sized (0.01 to 0.1%). Little can be read into the size of this beta chain, an off-target read in a library designed for alpha chains. This chain links TRBV29-1 with TRBJ2-7; 8 bases align to TRBD2. Germline V lookup: CDR1 SQVTM, CDR2 ANQGSEA. The V segment lost 1 base and the J segment 4 bases; nucleotides outside the gene matches: 6. This CDR3 contains 14 residues. The CDR3 spells CSVEGGRGGYEQYF. The CDR3 DNA reads as TGCAGCGTTGAAGGAGGACGGGGGGGATACGAGCAGTACTTC.

By share, this clonotype counts as medium-sized. This beta chain slipped into a library made for alpha chains as a stray read, so its size is not meaningful. The genes are TRBV7-9 and TRBJ2-4; TRBD1 might be the D (6 bases). This CDR3 has 13 amino acids. The V and J ends lost 5 bases and 8 bases respectively, with 13 bases between them. Germline lookup yields CDR1 SEHNR and CDR2 FQNEAQ (reference sequence). Here the CDR3 DNA reads TGTGCCAGCAGCAACGGACAGAGGGACATTCAGTACTTC. The encoded protein is CASSNGQRDIQYF.

In this sample, this clonotype is large. This beta chain lies outside the target of a library built for alpha chains; its clone size means little. This chain links TRBV19 with TRBJ2-1; D is tentatively TRBD1 or TRBD2 (5 bases each). Germline V gives CDR1 LNHDA, CDR2 SQIVND (reference sequence). The length of the CDR3 is 15 residues. Trimming stripped 6 bases from V and 6 bases from J, with 18 bases between. The CDR3 coding sequence is TGTGCCAGTAGCCCCTCCGGGACCAGACCCAATGAGCAGTTCTTC. The encoded protein is CASSPSGTRPNEQFF.

In its sample, this clonotype ranks as medium-sized. The size of this beta chain means little, since it is a stray read in a library made for alpha chains. The chain recombines TRBV10-3 with TRBJ2-5, with a possible D match to TRBD2 (5 bases). Per the germline V gene, CDR1 is ENHRY and CDR2 is SYGVKD. This CDR3 region has 14 residues. Trimming took off 2 bases at V and 4 bases at J, with 11 bases between the two ends. The DNA for the CDR3 is TGTGCCATCAGTGAGCCGGGGTATTCAGAGACCCAGTACTTC. Encoded protein: CAISEPGYSETQYF.

Sample share makes this clonotype medium-sized. For a library built for alpha chains, this beta chain is a stray read; little rests on its size. The chain combines TRBV6-5 with TRBJ2-1; 8 nucleotides line up with TRBD1. This CDR3 contains 13 residues. The V gene's germline CDR1 is MNHEY and CDR2 SVGAGI. The V segment lost 10 bases and the J segment 5 bases; nucleotides outside the gene matches: 7. The CDR3, as DNA: TGTGCCACCGTGGGACAGGTAAACAATGAGCAGTTCTTC. Translation gives CATVGQVNNEQFF.

This clonotype was seen just once. The library was prepared for alpha chains; this beta chain is a stray read, so its frequency means little. CDR3 sequence: CASSGSGGRYNEQFF. The CDR3 DNA is TGTGCCAGCAGTGGTAGCGGGGGGCGATACAATGAGCAGTTCTTC. The chain combines TRBV3-1 with TRBJ2-1, with TRBD2 matching 10 bases. The germline gives CDR1 LGHDT, CDR2 YNNKEL (reference sequence). The ends lost 6 bases at V and 4 bases at J; junction bases unmatched: 6. The CDR3 is made up of 15 amino acids.

With respect to this clonotype: This beta chain is a stray sequence in a library constructed for alpha chains; its clone size is not meaningful. The rearrangement links TRBV27 to TRBJ2-3; D may be TRBD1 (6 bases). CDR3 size: 16 residues. Germline V CDR1 and CDR2: MNHEY, SMNVEV (reference sequence). The ends were cut back, 3 bases at V and 2 bases at J, with 15 bases in the middle. CDR3 sequence reads: CASSFVAGVYTDTQYF. Written as DNA, the CDR3 is TGTGCCAGCAGTTTTGTTGCAGGGGTGTACACAGATACGCAGTATTTT.

Of note for this clonotype: Little can be read into the size of this beta chain, an off-target read in a library designed for alpha chains. The CDR3 protein is CSATRQGGTEAFF. The CDR3 DNA sequence: TGCAGTGCTACCAGACAGGGGGGAACTGAAGCTTTCTTT. V gene TRBV20-1 combines with J gene TRBJ1-1; TRBD1 agrees at 9 bases. Germline CDR1 reads DFQATT; CDR2 reads SNEGSKA (reference sequence). This CDR3 has 13 residues. Trimming cost V 4 bases and J 5 bases; bases outside gene matches: 5.

This clonotype was seen many times. Since it is a stray read in a library aimed at alpha chains, this beta chain has a size that is not meaningful. This chain connects TRBV29-1 to TRBJ1-4, with D uncertain. CDR1 is SQVTM, CDR2 ANQGSEA, per germline. Trimming took off 4 bases at V and 0 bases at J, with 6 bases between the two ends. This CDR3 spans 13 amino acids. CDR3 nucleotide sequence: TGCAGCGTTGCAGGAACAACTAATGAAAAACTGTTTTTT. Its translation is CSVAGTTNEKLFF. The full variable domain, its missing parts supplied by reference TRBV29-1 and TRBJ1-4, is SAVISQKPSRDICQRGTSLTIQCQVDSQVTMMFWYRQQPGQSLTLIATANQGSEATYESGFVIDKFPISRPNLTFSTLTVSNMSPEDSSIYLCSVAGTTNEKLFFGSGTQLSVL.

This clonotype was seen only once. This beta chain turned up in a library designed for alpha chains; as an off-target read, its abundance says little. V gene TRBV2 combines with J gene TRBJ1-2, with D possibly being TRBD1 (5 bases). V was cut by 3 bases and J by 8 bases, with 10 bases left in between. The V gene's germline CDR1 is SNHLY and CDR2 FYNNEI. This CDR3 contains 12 residues. As DNA, the CDR3 is TGTGCCAGCAGTGAGGGACCGGCCGGCTACACCTTC. This encodes CASSEGPAGYTF.

Comment on this clonotype: This beta chain lies outside the target of a library built for alpha chains; its clone size means little. The rearrangement joins TRBV28 to TRBJ2-7, with 7 positions matching TRBD2. V dropped 5 bases and J dropped 5; count of bases not matched to a gene: 15. The CDR3 is 16 amino acids. CDR1 MDHEN and CDR2 SYDVKM come from the germline V gene. CDR3 in amino acids: CASSHYGRTELDEQYF. CDR3 nucleotide sequence: TGTGCCAGCAGTCACTACGGGAGGACCGAGCTCGACGAGCAGTACTTC.

About this clonotype: Because the library targeted alpha chains, this beta chain is an off-target read whose size means little. The chain is built from TRBV9 and TRBJ2-3, with 11 bases aligning to TRBD2. Trimming removed 0 bases from V and 2 bases from J; junction bases left unmatched: 5. The CDR3 consists of 17 residues. Per the germline V gene, CDR1 is SGDLS and CDR2 is YYNGEE. CDR3 sequence (DNA): TGTGCCAGCAGCGTAGGGTTAGCGGGGGGGCCCACAGATACGCAGTATTTT. Translation gives CASSVGLAGGPTDTQYF.

Worth noting for this clonotype: The library was prepared for alpha chains; this beta chain is a stray read, so its frequency means little. The chain recombines TRBV12-3 or TRBV12-4 with TRBJ2-5, with 8 bases matching TRBD2. CDR3 length: 14 residues. With 6 bases clipped from V and 3 bases from J, the junction kept 6 bases outside the gene matches. In DNA, the CDR3 is TGTGCCAGCAGGGTCGGGACTAGTGAAGAGACCCAGTACTTC. Encoded protein: CASRVGTSEETQYF.

This clonotype has more than one count but fewer than ten. Since it is a stray read in a library aimed at alpha chains, this beta chain has a size that is not meaningful. This rearrangement joins TRBV27 to TRBJ2-1; either TRBD1 or TRBD2 may fit D (5 bases each). The CDR3 has 15 residues. Trimming cost V 3 bases and J 4 bases, with 13 bases left between them. Germline values: CDR1 MNHEY, CDR2 SMNVEV (reference sequence). The DNA of the CDR3 is TGTGCCAGCAGTTTCACGGGGCCCTCTTACAATGAGCAGTTCTTC. It encodes CASSFTGPSYNEQFF.

Remarks on this clonotype: As an off-target read in a library built for alpha chains, this beta chain has a frequency of little significance. The chain is built from TRBV6-2 or TRBV6-3 and TRBJ1-1; D perhaps matches TRBD1 (5 bases). The CDR3 sequence is 14 residues long. Trimming took off 7 bases at V and 0 bases at J, with 12 bases between the two ends. Germline CDR1 MNHEY, CDR2 SVGEGT. The chain's CDR3 is CASTSLTVNTEAFF. The CDR3 DNA sequence: TGTGCCAGCACTTCCTTGACAGTGAACACTGAAGCTTTCTTT.